A selection of T cell receptor beta chains follows, all from one sample in a study of cytomegalovirus exposure and HLA in healthy donors. The protocol was immunoSEQ multiplex PCR, while the TCRdb copy is restricted to in-frame clones and leaves out a portion. The data contain over 100,000 clones, about 8.5% of them singletons. Sequencing was performed on PBMCs. The receptors stem from a man aged 35 to 55 in good health and CMV-seronegative. Each CDR3 is given without its conserved first and last residue.

j_call v_call cdr3_aa
TRBJ1-2 TRBV5-6 ASSLGGGYGYT
TRBJ1-1 TRBV28 ASSSTQTADPEAF
TRBJ1-5 TRBV6-1 ASSWTGDSNQPQH
TRBJ2-6 TRBV4-1 ASSRNRATGANVLT
TRBJ1-6 TRBV28 ASSSVKPLH
TRBJ1-1 TRBV5-1 ASSSTGQEAF
TRBJ1-5 TRBV19 ASSVTGSNQPQH
TRBJ2-7 TRBV29-1 SVRVGQGAWQY
TRBJ2-7 TRBV5-1 ASSLGQVGGEQY
TRBJ1-2 TRBV5-1 ASRREDYGYT
TRBJ1-2 TRBV10-3 AFRSGTGDGYT
TRBJ2-1 TRBV6-6 ASGSSAHNEQF